A selection of T cell receptor beta chains follows, all from one sample in a study of T cells in Graves' hyperthyroidism and ophthalmopathy. TCRdb reanalysed the multiplex PCR reads using MiXCR and keeps one entry per CDR3 protein. The sample records 480,000 or so distinct CDR3 sequences, over 35% being singletons. The specimen was peripheral blood or thyroid tissue (not recorded which). These receptors were taken from an adult woman with Graves' disease, either hyperthyroidism or ophthalmopathy (not recorded which). CDR3s include the opening cysteine and the closing phenylalanine or tryptophan. The order of the fields is D gene, J gene, V gene, clone size, CDR3 protein, CDR3 DNA. D genes are given only for firm matches. Clone size is given for some rows only: seen once, a few or many times, or a class if the clone is expanded.

>TRBD2|TRBJ2-5|TRBV20-1|once
CSASGGGPGETQYF
TGCAGTGCTAGCGGCGGGGGGCCCGGAGAGACCCAGTACTTC
>TRBD1|TRBJ1-4|TRBV12-3/TRBV12-4|-
CASSDRVGREKLFF
TGTGCCAGCAGTGACAGGGTTGGACGGGAAAAACTGTTTTTT
>-|TRBJ1-1|TRBV7-3|many
CASSLISSRRVNTEAFF
TGTGCCAGCAGCTTAATCTCATCTCGGCGGGTGAACACTGAAGCTTTCTTT
>-|TRBJ1-1|TRBV20-1|many
CSRAENTEAFF
TGCAGTCGGGCGGAAAACACTGAAGCTTTCTTT
>-|TRBJ2-1|TRBV7-3|-
CASSQRAGEQFF
TGTGCCAGCAGCCAACGGGCGGGTGAGCAGTTCTTC
>TRBD1|TRBJ1-1|TRBV6-5|few
CASTPGQGSEAFF
TGTGCCAGCACTCCGGGACAGGGTTCTGAAGCTTTCTTT
>-|TRBJ2-1|TRBV10-3|-
CAIKEDINEQFF
TGTGCCATCAAAGAGGACATCAATGAGCAGTTCTTC
>-|TRBJ1-1|TRBV28|-
CASIRTEAFF
TGTGCCAGCATACGCACTGAAGCTTTCTTT
>-|TRBJ1-2|TRBV11-2|-
CASSLRDGTNEGYTF
TGTGCCAGCAGCTTAAGGGACGGAACTAATGAAGGCTACACCTTC
>-|TRBJ2-2|TRBV11-2|many
CASSLGVTSTGELFF
TGTGCCAGCAGCTTAGGCGTCACTTCCACCGGGGAGCTGTTTTTT
>TRBD2|TRBJ2-2|TRBV10-3|few
CASSRGLAGTGELFF
TGTGCCAGCAGCCGAGGACTAGCGGGCACCGGGGAGCTGTTTTTT
>-|TRBJ1-5|TRBV10-3|-
CATHGGNQPQHF
TGTGCCACCCACGGGGGCAATCAGCCCCAGCATTTT
>-|TRBJ1-1|TRBV20-1|-
CSARDPVNTEAFF
TGCAGTGCTAGAGATCCGGTGAACACTGAAGCTTTCTTT
>-|TRBJ2-3|TRBV7-8|-
CASSLETDTQYF
TGTGCCAGCAGCTTAGAGACAGATACGCAGTATTTT
>-|TRBJ2-2|TRBV11-1|many
CASSLLDTGELFF
TGTGCCAGCAGCTTATTGGACACCGGGGAGCTGTTTTTT
>-|TRBJ1-2|TRBV25-1|-
CASMGSRKDYGYTF
TGTGCCAGCATGGGTAGTCGAAAGGACTATGGCTACACCTTC
>-|TRBJ1-6|TRBV10-2|-
CASRGGRGIGSPLHF
TGCGCCAGCAGAGGGGGAAGGGGTATAGGTTCACCCCTCCACTTT
>-|TRBJ2-7|TRBV7-9|once
CASSHRDPQTYEQYF
TGTGCCAGCAGCCACCGGGATCCTCAGACCTACGAGCAGTACTTC
>-|TRBJ1-5|TRBV20-1|few
CSAESGYNQPQHF
TGCAGTGCCGAATCGGGGTACAATCAGCCCCAGCATTTT
>TRBD1|TRBJ1-1|TRBV4-1|-
CASSKQGATEAFF
TGCGCCAGCAGCAAGCAGGGGGCCACTGAAGCTTTCTTT
>TRBD1|TRBJ2-5|TRBV28|few
CASSRDSRKETQYF
TGTGCCAGCAGTAGGGACAGTCGGAAGGAGACCCAGTACTTC
>-|TRBJ1-4|TRBV29-1|-
CSVEPPGGEKLFF
TGCAGCGTTGAACCCCCGGGGGGTGAAAAACTGTTTTTT
>-|TRBJ2-5|TRBV29-1|-
CSAPSTGQETQYF
TGCAGCGCCCCCTCGACTGGCCAAGAGACCCAGTACTTC
>-|TRBJ1-3|TRBV11-2|-
CASRLGGNTIYF
TGTGCCAGCAGACTGGGCGGAAACACCATATATTTT
>-|TRBJ2-1|TRBV14|-
CASSQIGGREQFF
TGTGCCAGCAGCCAAATTGGGGGAAGGGAGCAGTTCTTC
>-|TRBJ1-5|TRBV4-2|many
CASSQESGANQPQHF
TGTGCCAGCAGCCAAGAGTCCGGGGCGAATCAGCCCCAGCATTTT
>-|TRBJ1-1|TRBV6-2/TRBV6-3|many
CASGRAALDTEAFF
TGTGCCAGTGGGAGGGCGGCTTTGGACACTGAAGCTTTCTTT
>-|TRBJ1-1|TRBV24-1|-
CATSDPQIAEAFF
TGTGCCACCAGTGACCCCCAGATCGCTGAAGCTTTCTTT
>-|TRBJ1-5|TRBV5-5|-
CASSVGLKDQPQHF
TGTGCCAGCAGCGTAGGCCTAAAGGATCAGCCCCAGCATTTT
>TRBD1|TRBJ1-5|TRBV19|many
CASSTSGGGNQPQHF
TGTGCCAGTAGTACTTCAGGGGGCGGCAATCAGCCCCAGCATTTT
>-|TRBJ1-5|TRBV6-1|many
CASRTGAQGAQHF
TGTGCCAGCAGAACAGGTGCCCAGGGAGCCCAGCATTTT
>-|TRBJ1-1|TRBV7-3|-
CASSLNRDATIF
TGTGCCAGCAGCTTAAACCGGGACGCGACAATATTT
>-|TRBJ1-3|TRBV6-6|few
CASRSGTAGNTIYF
TGTGCCAGCAGGAGTGGGACCGCTGGAAACACCATATATTTT
>TRBD1|TRBJ2-7|TRBV7-8|-
CASSTGTGGWEQYF
TGTGCCAGCAGCACCGGGACAGGGGGTTGGGAGCAGTACTTC
>-|TRBJ1-4|TRBV7-2|-
CASSPGHSNEKLLF
TGTGCCAGCAGCCCGGGACATTCCAATGAAAAACTGCTTTTT
>-|TRBJ1-1|TRBV10-3|-
CAISVDSSDTEAFF
TGTGCCATCAGTGTTGACAGCTCCGACACTGAAGCTTTCTTT
>-|TRBJ1-1|TRBV29-1|-
CSAGQLSNTEAFF
TGCAGCGCTGGACAGTTGTCGAACACTGAAGCTTTCTTT
>-|TRBJ1-6|TRBV14|-
CASSKISGRASPLHF
TGTGCCAGCAGCAAAATTAGCGGGAGGGCCTCACCCCTCCACTTT
>-|TRBJ2-5|TRBV7-9|few
CASSPEAEYQETQYF
TGTGCCAGCAGCCCAGAGGCGGAGTACCAAGAGACCCAGTACTTC
>-|TRBJ1-5|TRBV10-3|many
CAISGGPGAGWPQHF
TGTGCCATCAGTGGGGGTCCGGGAGCAGGCTGGCCCCAGCATTTT
>TRBD2|TRBJ2-7|TRBV10-3|-
CAISESTRAGGYYEQYF
TGTGCCATCAGTGAGTCTACCCGAGCGGGAGGGTACTACGAGCAGTACTTC
>-|TRBJ1-2|TRBV7-9|many
CASSLNRWGERGYTF
TGTGCCAGCAGCTTAAATCGGTGGGGGGAACGAGGCTACACCTTC
>-|TRBJ2-2|TRBV20-1|-
CSAYTRALYGELFF
TGCAGTGCTTATACCCGGGCCCTATACGGGGAGCTGTTTTTT
>-|TRBJ1-1|TRBV2|few
CASKVENTEAFF
TGTGCCAGCAAAGTGGAGAACACTGAAGCTTTCTTT
>-|TRBJ1-2|TRBV15|-
CATSSWTESDYGYTF
TGTGCCACCAGCAGCTGGACAGAGAGCGACTATGGCTACACCTTC
>TRBD1|TRBJ2-2|TRBV2|many
CASSFSGQGGTTGELFF
TGTGCCAGCAGTTTTTCCGGACAGGGGGGAACCACCGGGGAGCTGTTTTTT
>-|TRBJ1-2|TRBV29-1|many
CSVPGHYGYTF
TGCAGCGTTCCAGGGCACTATGGCTACACCTTC